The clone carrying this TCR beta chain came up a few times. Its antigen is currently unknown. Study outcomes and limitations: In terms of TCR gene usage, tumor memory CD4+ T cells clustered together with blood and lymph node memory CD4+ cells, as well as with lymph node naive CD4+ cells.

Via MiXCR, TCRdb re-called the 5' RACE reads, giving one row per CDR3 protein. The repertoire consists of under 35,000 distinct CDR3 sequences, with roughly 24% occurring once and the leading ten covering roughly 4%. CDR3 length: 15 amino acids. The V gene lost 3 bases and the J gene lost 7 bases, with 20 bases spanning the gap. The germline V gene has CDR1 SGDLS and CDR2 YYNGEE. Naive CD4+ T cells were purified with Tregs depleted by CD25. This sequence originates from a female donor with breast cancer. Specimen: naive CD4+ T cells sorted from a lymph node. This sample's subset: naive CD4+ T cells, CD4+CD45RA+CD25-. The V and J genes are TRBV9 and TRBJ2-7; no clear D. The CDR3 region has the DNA TGTGCCAGCAGCGCAACTTTACCGGGCCAAGGAGAGCAGTACTTC. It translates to CASSATLPGQGEQYF.